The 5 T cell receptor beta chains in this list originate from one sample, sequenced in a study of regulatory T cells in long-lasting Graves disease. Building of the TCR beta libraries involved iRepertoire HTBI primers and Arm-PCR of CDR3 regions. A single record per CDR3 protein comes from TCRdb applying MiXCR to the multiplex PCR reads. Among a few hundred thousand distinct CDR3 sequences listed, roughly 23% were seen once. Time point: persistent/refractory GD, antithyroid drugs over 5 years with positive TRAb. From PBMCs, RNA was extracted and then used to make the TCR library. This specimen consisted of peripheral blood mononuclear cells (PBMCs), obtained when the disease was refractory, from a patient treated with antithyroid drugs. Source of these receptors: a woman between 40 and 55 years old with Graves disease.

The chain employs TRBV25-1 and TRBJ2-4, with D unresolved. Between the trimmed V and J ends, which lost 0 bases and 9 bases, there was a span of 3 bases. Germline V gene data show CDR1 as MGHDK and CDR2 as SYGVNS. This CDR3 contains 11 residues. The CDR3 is CASSEYGIQYF. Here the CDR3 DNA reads TGTGCCAGCAGTGAATACGGCATTCAGTACTTC.

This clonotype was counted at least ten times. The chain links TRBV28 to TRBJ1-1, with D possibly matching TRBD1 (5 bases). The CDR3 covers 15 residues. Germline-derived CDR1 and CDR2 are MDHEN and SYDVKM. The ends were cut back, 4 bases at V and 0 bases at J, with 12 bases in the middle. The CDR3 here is CASSSDTGVNTEAFF. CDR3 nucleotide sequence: TGTGCCAGCAGTTCCGACACAGGAGTGAACACTGAAGCTTTCTTT.

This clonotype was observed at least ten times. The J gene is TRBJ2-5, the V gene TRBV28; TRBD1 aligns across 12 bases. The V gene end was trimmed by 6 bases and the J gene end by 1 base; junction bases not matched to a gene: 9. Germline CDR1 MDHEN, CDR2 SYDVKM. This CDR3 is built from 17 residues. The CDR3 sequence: CASSRGTGGSRQETQYF. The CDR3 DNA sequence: TGTGCCAGCAGCCGGGGGACAGGGGGCTCACGCCAAGAGACCCAGTACTTC.

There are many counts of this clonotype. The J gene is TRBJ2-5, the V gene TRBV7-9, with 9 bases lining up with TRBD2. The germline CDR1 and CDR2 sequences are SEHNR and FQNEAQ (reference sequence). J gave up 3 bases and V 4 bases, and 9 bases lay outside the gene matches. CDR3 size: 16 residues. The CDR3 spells CASSSTSGFSEETQYF. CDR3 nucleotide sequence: TGTGCCAGCAGCTCGACTAGCGGTTTTTCGGAAGAGACCCAGTACTTC.

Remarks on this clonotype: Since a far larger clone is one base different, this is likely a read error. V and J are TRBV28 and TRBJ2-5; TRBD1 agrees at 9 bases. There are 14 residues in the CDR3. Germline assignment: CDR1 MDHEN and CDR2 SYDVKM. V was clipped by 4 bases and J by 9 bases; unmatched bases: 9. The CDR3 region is CASSYSGDRVAQYF. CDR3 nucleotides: TGTGCCAGCAGTTACTCGGGGGACAGGGTCGCCCAGTACTTC. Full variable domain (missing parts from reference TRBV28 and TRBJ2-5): DVKVTQSSRYLVKRTGEKVFLECVQDMDHENMFWYRQDPGLGLRLIYFSYDVKMKEKGDIPEGYSVSREKKERFSLILESASTNQTSMYLCASSYSGDRVAQYFGPGTRLLVL.